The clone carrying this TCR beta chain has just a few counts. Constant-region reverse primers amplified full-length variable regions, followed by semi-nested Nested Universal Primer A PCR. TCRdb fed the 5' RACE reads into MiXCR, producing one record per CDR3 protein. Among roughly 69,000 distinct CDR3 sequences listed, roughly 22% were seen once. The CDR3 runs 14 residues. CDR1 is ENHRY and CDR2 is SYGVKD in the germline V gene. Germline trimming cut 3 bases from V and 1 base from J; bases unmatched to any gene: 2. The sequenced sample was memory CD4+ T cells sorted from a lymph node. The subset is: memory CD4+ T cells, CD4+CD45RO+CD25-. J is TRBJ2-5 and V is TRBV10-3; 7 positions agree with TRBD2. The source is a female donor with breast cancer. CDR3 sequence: CAISDKRGQETQYF. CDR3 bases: TGTGCCATCAGTGACAAGCGGGGCCAAGAGACCCAGTACTTC.